The 16 T cell receptor beta chains below were found in one sample sequenced in a study of blood T cell repertoires in COVID-19. Measured with immunoSEQ multiplex PCR; TCRdb has only the in-frame clones, and not every one. The repertoire consists of around 450,000 clones, with around 90% occurring once and the leading ten covering 0.6%. Sequenced input: PBMCs or T cells enriched from blood (not recorded which). The receptors stem from a man aged 18 to 29 who had recovered from COVID-19.

The rearrangement joins TRBV19 to TRBJ1-5, with D uncertain. V dropped 3 bases and J dropped 3 bases, with 15 bases sitting between them. The CDR3 extends over 16 amino acids. Germline V gene lookup returns CDR1 LNHDA and CDR2 SQIVND (reference sequence). In nucleotides, the CDR3 is TGTGCCAGTAGTATTGCGGCTATCCATCTCAATCAGCCCCAGCATTTT. It is translated as CASSIAAIHLNQPQHF.

The chain joins TRBV9 to TRBJ2-7, with TRBD2 matching over 8 bases. Germline CDR1 and CDR2: SGDLS and YYNGEE. Trimming cost V 4 bases and J 6 bases; bases outside gene matches: 9. The CDR3 contains 14 residues. Here the CDR3 reads CASSLRARGGEQYF. The CDR3 nucleotides read TGTGCCAGCAGCCTCCGCGCCCGGGGGGGCGAGCAGTACTTC.

The rearrangement uses TRBV28 and TRBJ2-1; perhaps TRBD2 as D (6 bases). The V end was cut by 4 bases, the J end by 4 bases, with 14 bases between. CDR1 and CDR2 from the germline V gene are MDHEN and SYDVKM. This CDR3 region has 15 residues. The CDR3 region is CASSSHPTSYNEQFF. The CDR3 coding sequence is TGTGCCAGCAGTTCACACCCGACTAGTTACAATGAGCAGTTCTTC. The full variable domain, its missing parts supplied by reference TRBV28 and TRBJ2-1, is DVKVTQSSRYLVKRTGEKVFLECVQDMDHENMFWYRQDPGLGLRLIYFSYDVKMKEKGDIPEGYSVSREKKERFSLILESASTNQTSMYLCASSSHPTSYNEQFFGPGTRLTVL.

The V call is TRBV9, the J call TRBJ1-2; D is unclear. The CDR3 is 13 amino acids. Looked up from germline, CDR1 is SGDLS and CDR2 is YYNGEE. V was cut by 4 bases and J by 4 bases, with 11 bases left in between. CDR3 in DNA: TGTGCCAGCAGCCTGGGAGGAACCTATGGCTACACCTTC. Amino acid sequence: CASSLGGTYGYTF.

V is TRBV7-9 and J is TRBJ2-3, with D maybe TRBD2 (6 bases). Trimming removed 5 bases at V and 6 bases at J, with 15 bases between. Germline V gives CDR1 SEHNR, CDR2 FQNEAQ (reference sequence). The length of the CDR3 is 14 residues. CDR3 nucleotides: TGTGCCAGCAGCCCCCGGCGGGGAGCGGATACGCAGTATTTT. Its protein product is CASSPRRGADTQYF.

The chain combines TRBV29-1 with TRBJ1-2; the match to TRBD1 covers 8 bases. V trimming: 4 bases; J trimming: 7 bases; junction bases outside the gene matches: 14. This CDR3 contains 15 residues. Per the germline V gene, CDR1 is SQVTM and CDR2 is ANQGSEA. The CDR3 DNA is TGCAGCGTTGCCCCCCGTCTGGACAGGGTTGTTGGCTACACCTTC. As protein: CSVAPRLDRVVGYTF. The full variable domain, in which reference TRBV29-1 and TRBJ1-2 provide the parts outside the CDR3, is SAVISQKPSRDICQRGTSLTIQCQVDSQVTMMFWYRQQPGQSLTLIATANQGSEATYESGFVIDKFPISRPNLTFSTLTVSNMSPEDSSIYLCSVAPRLDRVVGYTFGSGTRLTVV.

The chain has TRBV7-9 and TRBJ2-7; TRBD2 matches 13 bases. The CDR3 length is 17 residues. Germline trimming cut 4 bases from V and 2 bases from J; bases unmatched to any gene: 8. Germline CDR1 SEHNR, CDR2 FQNEAQ (reference sequence). CDR3 in DNA: TGTGCCAGCAGCTCTATACCGGGACTAGCGGGAACCTACGAGCAGTACTTC. This encodes CASSSIPGLAGTYEQYF.

The V and J genes are TRBV28 and TRBJ1-5; the match to TRBD1 covers 9 bases. CDR1 MDHEN and CDR2 SYDVKM come from the germline V gene. Trimming at V came to 6 bases and at J to 9 bases, leaving 6 bases not matched to a gene. This CDR3 has 13 amino acids. The CDR3 loop is CASSRQGVWPQHF. The DNA for the CDR3 is TGTGCCAGCAGCAGACAGGGGGTATGGCCCCAGCATTTT.

Note on this clone: The same CDR3 is also encoded by other DNA sequences in this sample. The chain joins TRBV5-1 to TRBJ2-5; perhaps TRBD1 as D (5 bases). The germline V gene has CDR1 SGHRS and CDR2 YFSETQ. CDR3 length: 14 residues. The V gene lost 0 bases and the J gene lost 1 base, with 7 bases spanning the gap. The CDR3 DNA reads as TGCGCCAGCAGCTTGGGTCAGGGCCAAGAGACCCAGTACTTC. Encoded protein: CASSLGQGQETQYF.

V usage is TRBV7-6 and J usage is TRBJ2-7; D not resolved. V gave up 5 bases and J gave up 0 bases, with 11 bases separating them. CDR1 is SGHVS, CDR2 FNYEAQ, per germline. There are 14 residues in the CDR3. CDR3 protein: CASSLSTSSYEQYF. The CDR3 DNA follows: TGTGCCAGCAGCCTCTCCACGAGCTCCTACGAGCAGTACTTC.

The chain combines TRBV29-1 with TRBJ1-5; TRBD1 is a possible D gene (6 bases). V was pared by 6 bases and J by 1 base, with 13 bases between. Germline V CDR1 and CDR2: SQVTM, ANQGSEA. The CDR3 consists of 14 residues. The CDR3 bases are TGCAGCGTCACAGGGACTAACAGCAATCAGCCCCAGCATTTT. Amino acids: CSVTGTNSNQPQHF.

V and J are TRBV28 and TRBJ1-2, with D perhaps TRBD1 (6 bases). V lost 6 bases, J lost 8 bases, and 16 bases lay in between. CDR1 and CDR2 from the germline V gene are MDHEN and SYDVKM. The CDR3 contains 13 residues. CDR3 coding DNA: TGTGCCAGCAGCTCAGGGGAGGGCATCGGCTACACCTTC. Its translation: CASSSGEGIGYTF.

The chain employs TRBV20-1 and TRBJ2-7, with 8 bases identical to TRBD2. This CDR3 has 11 residues. Looked up from germline, CDR1 is DFQATT and CDR2 is SNEGSKA (reference sequence). The V segment lost 3 bases and the J segment 6 bases; nucleotides outside the gene matches: 1. CDR3 nucleotide sequence: TGCAGTGCTAGGGGACTAGTCGAGCAGTACTTC. It encodes CSARGLVEQYF.

The CDR3 reads CASSSQDLNQPQHF. The CDR3 DNA sequence: TGTGCCAGTAGTTCCCAGGATCTCAATCAGCCCCAGCATTTT. The V gene is TRBV19, the J gene TRBJ1-5, with D uncertain. Germline loops: CDR1 LNHDA, CDR2 SQIVND (reference sequence). This CDR3 comprises 14 residues. Trimming removed 5 bases at V and 3 bases at J, with 11 bases between. Combining the CDR3 with reference TRBV19 and TRBJ1-5 gives the whole variable domain DGGITQSPKYLFRKEGQNVTLSCEQNLNHDAMYWYRQDPGQGLRLIYYSQIVNDFQKGDIAEGYSVSREKKESFPLTVTSAQKNPTAFYLCASSSQDLNQPQHFGDGTRLSIL.

The V call is TRBV7-2, the J call TRBJ2-7; perhaps TRBD2 as D (6 bases). CDR1 and CDR2 from the germline V gene are SGHTA and FQGNSA. This CDR3 contains 13 residues. The germline V and J ends were trimmed by 1 base and 3 bases, with 7 bases remaining between them. The CDR3 DNA reads TGTGCCAGCAGCTTAGGGGGAGGCTACGAGCAGTACTTC. Protein product: CASSLGGGYEQYF.

The CDR3 coding sequence is TGTGCCAGCTCAACCAACCAGGGGGCAGAGACCCAGTACTTC. Its translation is CASSTNQGAETQYF. The chain links TRBV18 to TRBJ2-5, with 8 bases matching TRBD1. The germline gives CDR1 KGHSH, CDR2 LQKENI. V lost 5 bases, J lost 4 bases, and 6 bases stayed unmatched. CDR3 length equals 14 residues.